This TCR beta chain was captured in a study of cytotoxic CD8 clonotypes in ibrutinib-treated CLL. Germline CDR1 is LNHDA and CDR2 is SQIVND (reference sequence). The CDR3 contains 15 residues. The V and J ends lost 5 bases and 5 bases respectively, with 19 bases between them. Generated by immunoSEQ multiplex PCR, the TCRdb table keeps only in-frame clones and is missing some. There are 150,000 or so clones in the sample; roughly three quarters occur only once, and 9.5% to 15% lies in the top ten. This sequence joins TRBV19 and TRBJ2-7; D is undetermined. This TCR was sampled from a human donor with chronic lymphocytic leukemia. Here the sequenced sample was PBMCs, taken after 12 months of ibrutinib treatment. The CDR3 nucleotides read TGTGCCAGTAGTCCCGACGTGATATCGTCGAACGAGCAGTACTTC. Translated, it gives CASSPDVISSNEQYF.